A single sample gave rise to the 5 T cell receptor beta chains below, sequenced in a study of CD8 T cells in Susac syndrome. An amount of RNA that ranged from 0.5 to 1 ug was reverse transcribed with random hexamers. Each CDR3 protein is one row after TCRdb ran MiXCR on the immunoSEQ multiplex PCR reads. In the table there are roughly 200,000 distinct CDR3 sequences, 85% to 95% of which are singletons. Sequenced material: CD4+ T cells from PBMCs. These receptors came from a human donor in good health.

In nucleotides, the CDR3 is TGTGCCAGCAGTTTACTTCCTGAAAAACTGTTTTTT. As protein: CASSLLPEKLFF. The chain combines TRBV12-3 or TRBV12-4 with TRBJ1-4; no definite D call. V gave up 2 bases and J gave up 7 bases, with 5 bases separating them. The CDR3 is made up of 12 amino acids.

V is TRBV7-2 and J is TRBJ2-7; D is possibly TRBD2 (5 bases). Trimming took 1 base from V and 2 from J, leaving 12 bases between them. The CDR3 extends over 15 amino acids. The germline V gene encodes CDR1 SGHTA and CDR2 FQGNSA. Here the CDR3 DNA reads TGTGCCAGCAGCTTAGTTGAAGCGGACCCCTACGAGCAGTACTTC. Protein: CASSLVEADPYEQYF.

Only one count was recorded for this clonotype. The CDR3: CASSLGGGVSEQFF. The CDR3 region has the DNA TGTGCCAGCAGCTTAGGGGGAGGGGTGTCTGAGCAGTTCTTC. The chain has TRBV7-2 and TRBJ2-1; 7 nucleotides match TRBD2. The CDR3 sequence is 14 residues long. The ends lost 1 base at V and 9 bases at J; junction bases unmatched: 6. The germline gives CDR1 SGHTA, CDR2 FQGNSA. The complete variable domain, with remaining parts taken from reference TRBV7-2 and TRBJ2-1, reads GAGVSQSPSNKVTEKGKDVELRCDPISGHTALYWYRQSLGQGLEFLIYFQGNSAPDKSGLPSDRFSAERTGGSVSTLTIQRTQQEDSAVYLCASSLGGGVSEQFFGPGTRLTVL.

The rearrangement links TRBV7-8 to TRBJ2-1; TRBD2 agrees at 12 bases. Looked up from germline, CDR1 is SGHVS and CDR2 is FQNEAQ. Trimming removed 4 bases from V and 9 bases from J; junction bases left unmatched: 7. This CDR3 has 15 residues. The CDR3 loop reads CASSSQLAGGAEQFF. CDR3 DNA sequence: TGTGCCAGCAGCTCTCAACTAGCGGGAGGCGCTGAGCAGTTCTTC.

The rearrangement uses TRBV28 and TRBJ1-5, with 7 bases aligning to TRBD1. The CDR3 spans 14 residues. Losses at the gene ends were 6 bases for V and 5 bases for J; bases not matched to a gene: 7. The germline gives CDR1 MDHEN, CDR2 SYDVKM. Written as DNA, the CDR3 is TGTGCCAGCAGAACCGGACAGGTCCATCAGCCCCAGCATTTT. Protein product: CASRTGQVHQPQHF.